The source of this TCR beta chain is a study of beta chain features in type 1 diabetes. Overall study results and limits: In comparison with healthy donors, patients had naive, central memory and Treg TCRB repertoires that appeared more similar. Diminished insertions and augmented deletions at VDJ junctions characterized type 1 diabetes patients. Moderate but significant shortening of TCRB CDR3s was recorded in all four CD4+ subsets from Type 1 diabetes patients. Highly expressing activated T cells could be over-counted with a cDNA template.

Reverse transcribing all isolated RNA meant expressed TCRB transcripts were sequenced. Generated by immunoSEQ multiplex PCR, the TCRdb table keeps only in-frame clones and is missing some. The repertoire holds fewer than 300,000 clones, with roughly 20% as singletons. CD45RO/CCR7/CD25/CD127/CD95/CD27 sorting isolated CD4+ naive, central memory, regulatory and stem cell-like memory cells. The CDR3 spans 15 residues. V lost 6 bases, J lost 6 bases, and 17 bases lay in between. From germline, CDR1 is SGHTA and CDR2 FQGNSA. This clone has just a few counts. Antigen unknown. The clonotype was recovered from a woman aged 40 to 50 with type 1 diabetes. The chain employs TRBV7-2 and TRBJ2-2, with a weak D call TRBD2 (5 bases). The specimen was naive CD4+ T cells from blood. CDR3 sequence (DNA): TGTGCCAGCAGACTAGGCTCAATGGAGGCCGGGGAGCTGTTTTTT. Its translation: CASRLGSMEAGELFF.